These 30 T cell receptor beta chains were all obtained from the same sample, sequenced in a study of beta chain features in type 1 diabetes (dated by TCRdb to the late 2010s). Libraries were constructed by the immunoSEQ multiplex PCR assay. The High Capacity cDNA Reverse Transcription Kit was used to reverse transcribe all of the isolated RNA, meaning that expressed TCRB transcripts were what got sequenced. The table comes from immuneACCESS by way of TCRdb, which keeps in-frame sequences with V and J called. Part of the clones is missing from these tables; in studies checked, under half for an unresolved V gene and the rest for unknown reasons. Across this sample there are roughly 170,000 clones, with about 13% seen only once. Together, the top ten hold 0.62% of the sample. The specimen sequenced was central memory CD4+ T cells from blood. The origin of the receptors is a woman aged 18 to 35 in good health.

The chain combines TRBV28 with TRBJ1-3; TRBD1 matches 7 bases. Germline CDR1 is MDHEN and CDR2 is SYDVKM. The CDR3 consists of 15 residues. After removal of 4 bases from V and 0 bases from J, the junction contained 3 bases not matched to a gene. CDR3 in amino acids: CASSSGQRSGNTIYF. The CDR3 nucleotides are TGTGCCAGCAGTTCGGGACAGCGCTCTGGAAACACCATATATTTT.

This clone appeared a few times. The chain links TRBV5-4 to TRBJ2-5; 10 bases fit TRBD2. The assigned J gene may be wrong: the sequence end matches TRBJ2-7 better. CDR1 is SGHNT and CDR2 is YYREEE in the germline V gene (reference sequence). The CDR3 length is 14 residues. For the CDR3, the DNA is TGTGCCAGCAATCCTAGCGGGAGATCCTACGAGCAGTACTTC. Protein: CASNPSGRSYEQYF.

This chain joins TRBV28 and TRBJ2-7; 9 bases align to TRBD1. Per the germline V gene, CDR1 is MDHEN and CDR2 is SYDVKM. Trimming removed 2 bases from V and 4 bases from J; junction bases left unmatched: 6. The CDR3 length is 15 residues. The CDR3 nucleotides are TGTGCCAGCAGTTTACCGGGACAGGGAACGTACGAGCAGTACTTC. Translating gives CASSLPGQGTYEQYF. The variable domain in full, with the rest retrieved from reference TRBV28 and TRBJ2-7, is DVKVTQSSRYLVKRTGEKVFLECVQDMDHENMFWYRQDPGLGLRLIYFSYDVKMKEKGDIPEGYSVSREKKERFSLILESASTNQTSMYLCASSLPGQGTYEQYFGPGTRLTVT.

The CDR3 protein is CASSKTPGQGEQFF. CDR3 sequence (DNA): TGTGCCAGCAGCAAGACTCCGGGACAAGGAGAGCAGTTCTTC. V and J are TRBV5-5 and TRBJ2-1; D is possibly TRBD1 (6 bases). V gave up 4 bases and J gave up 10 bases, with 18 bases separating them. The CDR3 runs 14 residues. Germline V gene data show CDR1 as SGHKS and CDR2 as YYEKEE (reference sequence).

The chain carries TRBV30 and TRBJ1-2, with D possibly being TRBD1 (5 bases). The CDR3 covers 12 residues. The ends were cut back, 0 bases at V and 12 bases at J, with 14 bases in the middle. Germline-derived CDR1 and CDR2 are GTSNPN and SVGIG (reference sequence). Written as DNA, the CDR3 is TGTGCCTGGAGTGTAGTGACAGTGGGTAACACCTTC. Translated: CAWSVVTVGNTF.

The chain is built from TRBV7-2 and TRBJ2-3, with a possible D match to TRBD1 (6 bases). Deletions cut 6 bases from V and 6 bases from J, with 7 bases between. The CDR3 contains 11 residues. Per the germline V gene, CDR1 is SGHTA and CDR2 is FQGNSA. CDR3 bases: TGTGCCAGCAGGCAGGGGGATACGCAGTATTTT. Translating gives CASRQGDTQYF. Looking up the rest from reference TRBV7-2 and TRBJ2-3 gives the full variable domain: GAGVSQSPSNKVTEKGKDVELRCDPISGHTALYWYRQSLGQGLEFLIYFQGNSAPDKSGLPSDRFSAERTGGSVSTLTIQRTQQEDSAVYLCASRQGDTQYFGPGTRLTVL.

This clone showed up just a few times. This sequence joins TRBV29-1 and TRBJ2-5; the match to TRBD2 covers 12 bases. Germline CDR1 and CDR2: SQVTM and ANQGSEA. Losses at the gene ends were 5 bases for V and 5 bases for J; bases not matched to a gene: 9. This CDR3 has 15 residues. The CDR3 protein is CSVKRLAGGLETQYF. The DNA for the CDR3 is TGCAGCGTTAAACGGCTAGCGGGAGGGCTGGAGACCCAGTACTTC.

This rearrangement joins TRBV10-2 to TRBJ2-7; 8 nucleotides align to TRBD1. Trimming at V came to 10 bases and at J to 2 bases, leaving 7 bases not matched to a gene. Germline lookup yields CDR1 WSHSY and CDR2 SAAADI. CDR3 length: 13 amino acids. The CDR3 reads CATSDRATYEQYF. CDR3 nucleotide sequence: TGCGCCACCTCGGACAGGGCAACCTACGAGCAGTACTTC.

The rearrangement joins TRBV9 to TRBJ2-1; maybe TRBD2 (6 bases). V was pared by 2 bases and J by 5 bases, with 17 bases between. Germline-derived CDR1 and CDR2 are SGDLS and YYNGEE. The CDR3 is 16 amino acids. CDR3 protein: CASSVLAQEGHNEQFF. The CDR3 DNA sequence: TGTGCCAGCAGCGTTTTAGCTCAGGAGGGGCACAATGAGCAGTTCTTC.

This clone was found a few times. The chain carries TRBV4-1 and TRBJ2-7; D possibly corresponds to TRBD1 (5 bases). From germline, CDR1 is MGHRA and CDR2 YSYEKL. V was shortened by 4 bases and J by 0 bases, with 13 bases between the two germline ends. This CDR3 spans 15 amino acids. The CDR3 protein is CASSPIQVFSYEQYF. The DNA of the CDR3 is TGCGCCAGCAGCCCTATACAGGTTTTCTCCTACGAGCAGTACTTC.

The CDR3 DNA reads TGTGCCAGCAGCCAAGGTGCGAGGGCGACTAATGAAAAACTGTTTTTT. Translating it yields CASSQGARATNEKLFF. This sequence joins TRBV4-2 and TRBJ1-4; D is uncertain. In germline, CDR1 is LGHNA, CDR2 YNFKEQ. V lost 1 base, J lost 2 bases, and 11 bases lay in between. CDR3 size: 16 residues.

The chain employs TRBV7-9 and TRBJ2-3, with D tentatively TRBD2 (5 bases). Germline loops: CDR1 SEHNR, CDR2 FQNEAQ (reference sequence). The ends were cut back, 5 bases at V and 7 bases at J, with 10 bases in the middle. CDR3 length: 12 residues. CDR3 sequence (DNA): TGTGCCAGCAGCCCCGAGGGATATACGCAGTATTTT. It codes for CASSPEGYTQYF.

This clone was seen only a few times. The CDR3: CASSGDRRRGTEAFF. CDR3 nucleotide sequence: TGTGCCAGCAGTGGGGACAGAAGGAGGGGCACTGAAGCTTTCTTT. The chain is built from TRBV6-5 and TRBJ1-1, with TRBD1 matching over 7 bases. This CDR3 contains 15 residues. Germline assignment: CDR1 MNHEY and CDR2 SVGAGI. The J segment lost 4 bases and the V segment lost 5 bases, leaving 10 bases of the junction unmatched.

The chain's CDR3 is CATSHQGSDEKLFF. The CDR3 DNA reads TGTGCCACATCCCATCAGGGTAGTGACGAAAAACTGTTTTTT. The chain recombines TRBV10-3 with TRBJ1-4; tentatively, D is TRBD1 (5 bases). V shed 10 bases and J shed 8 bases, with 20 bases lying between them. CDR1 is ENHRY and CDR2 is SYGVKD in the germline V gene. CDR3 length equals 14 residues.

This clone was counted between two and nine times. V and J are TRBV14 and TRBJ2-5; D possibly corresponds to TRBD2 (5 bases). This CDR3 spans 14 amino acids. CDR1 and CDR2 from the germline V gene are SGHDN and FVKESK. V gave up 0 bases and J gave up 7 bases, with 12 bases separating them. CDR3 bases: TGTGCCAGCAGCCAAGAATGGTCAAGCGGGACCCAGTACTTC. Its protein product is CASSQEWSSGTQYF. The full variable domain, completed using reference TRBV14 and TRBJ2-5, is EAGVTQFPSHSVIEKGQTVTLRCDPISGHDNLYWYRRVMGKEIKFLLHFVKESKQDESGMPNNRFLAERTGGTYSTLKVQPAELEDSGVYFCASSQEWSSGTQYFGPGTRLLVL.

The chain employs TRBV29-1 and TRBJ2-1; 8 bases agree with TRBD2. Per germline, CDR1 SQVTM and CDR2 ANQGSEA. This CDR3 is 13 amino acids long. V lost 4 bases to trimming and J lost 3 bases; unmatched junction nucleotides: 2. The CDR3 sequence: CSVGAGDYNEQFF. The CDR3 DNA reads TGCAGCGTTGGAGCGGGAGACTACAATGAGCAGTTCTTC.

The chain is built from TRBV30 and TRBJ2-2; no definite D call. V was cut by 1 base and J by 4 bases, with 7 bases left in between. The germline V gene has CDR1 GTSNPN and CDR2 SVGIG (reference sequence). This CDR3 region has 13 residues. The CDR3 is CAWSGSSTGELFF. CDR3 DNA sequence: TGTGCCTGGAGTGGGAGTTCCACCGGGGAGCTGTTTTTT.

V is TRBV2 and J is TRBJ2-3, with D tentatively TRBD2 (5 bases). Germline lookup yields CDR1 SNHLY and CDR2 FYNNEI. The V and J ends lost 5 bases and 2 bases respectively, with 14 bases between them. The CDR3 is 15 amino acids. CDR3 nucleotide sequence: TGTGCCAGCAGTTTCGAGCGGTCGAACACAGATACGCAGTATTTT. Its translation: CASSFERSNTDTQYF.

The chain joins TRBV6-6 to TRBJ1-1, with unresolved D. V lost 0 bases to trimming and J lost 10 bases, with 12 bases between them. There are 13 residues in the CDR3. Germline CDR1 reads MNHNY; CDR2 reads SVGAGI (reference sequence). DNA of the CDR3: TGTGCCAGCAGTTACTCGATCACCCACGGAGCTTTCTTT. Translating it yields CASSYSITHGAFF.

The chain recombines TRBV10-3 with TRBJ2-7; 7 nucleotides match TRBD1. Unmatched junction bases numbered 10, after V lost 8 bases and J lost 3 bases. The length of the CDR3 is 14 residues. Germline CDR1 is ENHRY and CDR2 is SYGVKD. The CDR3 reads CAIRRQGGGYEQYF. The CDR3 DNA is TGTGCCATCCGCCGACAGGGCGGAGGCTACGAGCAGTACTTC.

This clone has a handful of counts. The CDR3 DNA reads as TGTGCCAGCAGCGTAGGGGCTGCGGGAGCTGGAGAGACCCAGTACTTC. This sequence encodes CASSVGAAGAGETQYF. The chain uses TRBV9 and TRBJ2-5; 7 bases line up with TRBD2. This CDR3 is 16 amino acids long. Germline CDR1 is SGDLS and CDR2 is YYNGEE. After removal of 0 bases from V and 4 bases from J, the junction contained 9 bases not matched to a gene.

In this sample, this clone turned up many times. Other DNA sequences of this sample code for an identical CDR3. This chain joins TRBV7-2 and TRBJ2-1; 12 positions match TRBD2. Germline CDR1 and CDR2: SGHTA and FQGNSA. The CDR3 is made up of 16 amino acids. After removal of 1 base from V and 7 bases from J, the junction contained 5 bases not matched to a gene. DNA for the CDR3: TGTGCCAGCAGCTTAGGTAGACTAGCGGGAGTAAATGAGCAGTTCTTC. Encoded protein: CASSLGRLAGVNEQFF.

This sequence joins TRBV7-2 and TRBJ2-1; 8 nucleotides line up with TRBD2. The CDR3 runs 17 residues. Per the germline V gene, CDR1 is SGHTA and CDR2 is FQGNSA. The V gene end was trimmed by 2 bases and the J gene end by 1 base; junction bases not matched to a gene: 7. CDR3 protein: CASSLWLAGLSYNEQFF. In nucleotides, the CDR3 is TGTGCCAGCAGCTTATGGCTAGCGGGCCTTTCCTACAATGAGCAGTTCTTC.

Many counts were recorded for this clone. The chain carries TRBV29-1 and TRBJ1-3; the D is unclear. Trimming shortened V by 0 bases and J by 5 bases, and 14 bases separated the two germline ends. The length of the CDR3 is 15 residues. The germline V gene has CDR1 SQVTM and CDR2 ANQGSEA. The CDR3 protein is CSVEDPNGVRNTIYF. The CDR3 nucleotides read TGCAGCGTTGAAGACCCAAACGGGGTTCGAAACACCATATATTTT. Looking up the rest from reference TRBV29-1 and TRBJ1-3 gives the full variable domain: SAVISQKPSRDICQRGTSLTIQCQVDSQVTMMFWYRQQPGQSLTLIATANQGSEATYESGFVIDKFPISRPNLTFSTLTVSNMSPEDSSIYLCSVEDPNGVRNTIYFGEGSWLTVV.

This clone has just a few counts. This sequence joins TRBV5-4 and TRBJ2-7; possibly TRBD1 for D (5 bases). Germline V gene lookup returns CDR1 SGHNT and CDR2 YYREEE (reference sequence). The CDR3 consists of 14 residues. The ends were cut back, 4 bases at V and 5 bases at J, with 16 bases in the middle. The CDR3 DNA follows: TGTGCCAGCAGCACTAAGGCAGGGAACCACGAGCAGTACTTC. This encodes CASSTKAGNHEQYF.

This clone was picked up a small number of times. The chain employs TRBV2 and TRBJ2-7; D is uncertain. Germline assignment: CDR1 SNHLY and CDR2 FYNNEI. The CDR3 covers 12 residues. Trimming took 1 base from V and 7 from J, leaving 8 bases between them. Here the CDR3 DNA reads TGTGCCAGCAGTGAAGGGCCGAGGGAGCAGTACTTC. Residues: CASSEGPREQYF.

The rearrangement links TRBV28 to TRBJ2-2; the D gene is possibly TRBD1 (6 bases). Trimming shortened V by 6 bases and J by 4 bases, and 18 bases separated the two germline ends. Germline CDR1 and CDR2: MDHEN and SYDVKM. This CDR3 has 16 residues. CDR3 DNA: TGTGCCAGCAGGTACCTTATACCAGGGGCCACCGGGGAGCTGTTTTTT. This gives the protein CASRYLIPGATGELFF.

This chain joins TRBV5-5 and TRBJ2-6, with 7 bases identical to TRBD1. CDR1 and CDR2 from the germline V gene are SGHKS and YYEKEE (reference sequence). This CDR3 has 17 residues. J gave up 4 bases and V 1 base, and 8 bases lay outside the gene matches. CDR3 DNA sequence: TGTGCCAGCAGCTTGACAGGGGCGGTCACCGGGGCCAACGTCCTGACTTTC. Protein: CASSLTGAVTGANVLTF.

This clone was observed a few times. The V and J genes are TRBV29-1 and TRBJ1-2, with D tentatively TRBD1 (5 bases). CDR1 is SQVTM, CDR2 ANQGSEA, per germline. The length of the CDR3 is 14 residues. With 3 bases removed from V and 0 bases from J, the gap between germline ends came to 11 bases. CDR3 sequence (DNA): TGCAGCGTTGAGAGAGGCAGGGCTAACTATGGCTACACCTTC. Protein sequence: CSVERGRANYGYTF.

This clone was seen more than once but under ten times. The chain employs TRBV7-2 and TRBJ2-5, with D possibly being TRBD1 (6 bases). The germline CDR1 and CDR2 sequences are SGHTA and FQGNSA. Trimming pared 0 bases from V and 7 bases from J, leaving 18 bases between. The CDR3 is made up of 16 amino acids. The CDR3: CASSLARVQGRGTQYF. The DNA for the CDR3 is TGTGCCAGCAGCTTAGCGAGGGTACAGGGACGGGGGACCCAGTACTTC. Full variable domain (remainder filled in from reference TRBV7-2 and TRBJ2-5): GAGVSQSPSNKVTEKGKDVELRCDPISGHTALYWYRQSLGQGLEFLIYFQGNSAPDKSGLPSDRFSAERTGGSVSTLTIQRTQQEDSAVYLCASSLARVQGRGTQYFGPGTRLLVL.